The 9 T cell receptor beta chains presented below share a single source sample, sequenced in a study of blood T cell repertoires in COVID-19. Profiled with immunoSEQ multiplex PCR; TCRdb holds only in-frame clones, not every one. The data show more than 150,000 clones, about 87% seen once. The source material was peripheral blood. Receptors originate from a woman younger than 30 who had recovered from COVID-19.

This sequence joins TRBV25-1 and TRBJ2-3; 7 nucleotides line up with TRBD1. This CDR3 spans 16 amino acids. J gave up 0 bases and V 4 bases, and 7 bases lay outside the gene matches. In germline, CDR1 is MGHDK, CDR2 SYGVNS. The CDR3 spells CASSGLTGDSTDTQYF. CDR3 nucleotide sequence: TGTGCCAGCAGTGGCCTTACAGGGGATAGCACAGATACGCAGTATTTT.

The chain has TRBV12-3 or TRBV12-4 and TRBJ1-1; D may be TRBD1 (5 bases). Trimming shortened V by 8 bases and J by 3 bases, and 13 bases separated the two germline ends. CDR3 length: 13 amino acids. In nucleotides, the CDR3 is TGTGCCAGCCTCGTGGGGGGTTACACTGAAGCTTTCTTT. Encoded protein: CASLVGGYTEAFF.

The sample holds a few counts of this clone. The chain joins TRBV5-1 to TRBJ2-7; D not resolved. This CDR3 region has 12 residues. From germline, CDR1 is SGHRS and CDR2 YFSETQ. V was shortened by 4 bases and J by 5 bases, with 10 bases between the two germline ends. The CDR3: CASSLVVHEQYF. The CDR3 coding sequence is TGCGCCAGCAGCCTCGTTGTCCACGAGCAGTACTTC.

As concerns this clone: At the DNA level, this CDR3 is encoded by other sequences in the same sample as well. This chain links TRBV29-1 with TRBJ1-5, with 7 bases that match TRBD1. The CDR3 has 13 residues. Trimming at V came to 4 bases and at J to 2 bases, leaving 2 bases not matched to a gene. From germline, CDR1 is SQVTM and CDR2 ANQGSEA. CDR3 loop: CSVGGQGNQPQHF. The CDR3 DNA is TGCAGCGTTGGCGGACAGGGCAATCAGCCCCAGCATTTT.

In this sample, this clone turned up once. The rearrangement links TRBV19 to TRBJ2-3; D is unclear. Germline V gene sequence: CDR1 LNHDA, CDR2 SQIVND (reference sequence). Trimming took 5 bases from V and 6 from J, leaving 12 bases between them. The CDR3 runs 13 residues. CDR3 sequence: CASSSTQKDTQYF. For the CDR3, the DNA is TGTGCCAGTAGTTCGACTCAAAAGGATACGCAGTATTTT. The full variable domain, in which reference TRBV19 and TRBJ2-3 provide the parts outside the CDR3, is DGGITQSPKYLFRKEGQNVTLSCEQNLNHDAMYWYRQDPGQGLRLIYYSQIVNDFQKGDIAEGYSVSREKKESFPLTVTSAQKNPTAFYLCASSSTQKDTQYFGPGTRLTVL.

With respect to this clone: This sample includes further DNA sequences coding for the same CDR3. V usage is TRBV3-1 (or the pseudogene TRBV3-2) and J usage is TRBJ2-7; D possibly corresponds to TRBD1 (6 bases). Per germline, CDR1 LGHDT and CDR2 YNNKEL (reference sequence). V lost 4 bases and J 4 bases, leaving 8 bases between the germline ends. The CDR3 consists of 12 residues. The CDR3 loop reads CASSRQGYEQYF. As DNA, the CDR3 is TGTGCCAGCAGCCGTCAGGGGTACGAGCAGTACTTC.

The rearrangement joins TRBV18 to TRBJ2-1; D is perhaps TRBD2 (6 bases). Between the trimmed V and J ends, which lost 3 bases and 1 base, there was a span of 13 bases. Germline assignment: CDR1 KGHSH and CDR2 LQKENI. The CDR3 runs to 16 residues. The CDR3: CASSPPGTESYNEQFF. CDR3 DNA sequence: TGTGCCAGCTCACCCCCCGGGACTGAGTCCTACAATGAGCAGTTCTTC. The full variable domain, completed using reference TRBV18 and TRBJ2-1, is NAGVMQNPRHLVRRRGQEARLRCSPMKGHSHVYWYRQLPEEGLKFMVYLQKENIIDESGMPKERFSAEFPKEGPSILRIQQVVRGDSAAYFCASSPPGTESYNEQFFGPGTRLTVL.

Regarding this clone: This specimen includes other DNA sequences encoding the same CDR3. The rearrangement uses TRBV12-3 or TRBV12-4 and TRBJ2-7, with TRBD2 as a possible D gene (6 bases). V was shortened by 8 bases and J by 0 bases, with 11 bases between the two germline ends. This CDR3 spans 13 amino acids. CDR3 amino acids: CASGGTDSYEQYF. CDR3 nucleotide sequence: TGTGCCAGCGGGGGGACGGACTCCTACGAGCAGTACTTC.

The genes are TRBV18 and TRBJ1-5, with 7 nucleotides matching TRBD1. CDR3 size: 14 residues. CDR1 is KGHSH, CDR2 LQKENI, per germline. Germline trimming cut 1 base from V and 5 bases from J; bases unmatched to any gene: 2. In nucleotides, the CDR3 is TGTGCCAGCTCACCACTCCAGGGGGATCAGCCCCAGCATTTT. It codes for CASSPLQGDQPQHF.